The source of this T cell receptor beta chain is a study of blood T cell repertoires in COVID-19. The overall study: The origin of the acute and convalescent COVID-19 samples was the United States, Italy and Spain. From T cells, B-cell-depleted T cells, or PBMCs came the material, which was cDNA or gDNA.

Original processing notes: It was from reference gene primer amplification that nucleated cell counts were estimated. Some clones are missing from TCRdb's copy, which holds only in-frame ones; the method was immunoSEQ multiplex PCR. V, J and clone size are taken as reported in that table, and D and trimming were inferred from the DNA itself. The repertoire holds 190,000 or so clones, with more than 85% as singletons. This CDR3 is 12 amino acids long. The germline gives CDR1 MNHNY, CDR2 SVGAGI (reference sequence). The V end was cut by 6 bases, the J end by 2 bases, with 6 bases between. This clone was counted only a few times.

The sample was peripheral blood. This clonotype was obtained from a woman aged 25 to 39 with active or convalescent COVID-19. The gene calls are TRBV6-6 and TRBJ2-3; D not resolved. The DNA for the CDR3 is TGTGCCAGCAGCCAGTACACAGATACGCAGTATTTT. Translating it yields CASSQYTDTQYF.